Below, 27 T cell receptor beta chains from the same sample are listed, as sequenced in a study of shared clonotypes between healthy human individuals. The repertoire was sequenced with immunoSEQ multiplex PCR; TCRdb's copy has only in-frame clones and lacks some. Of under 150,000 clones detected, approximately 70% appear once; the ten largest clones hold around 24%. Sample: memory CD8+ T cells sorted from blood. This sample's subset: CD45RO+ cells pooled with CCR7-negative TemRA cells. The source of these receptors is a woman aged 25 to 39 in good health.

In DNA, the CDR3 is TGCGCCAGCAGCCAAGATTCGACAGGGGGGAATGAAAAACTGTTTTTT. Translated, it gives CASSQDSTGGNEKLFF. This sequence joins TRBV4-1 and TRBJ1-4; 9 bases are a match to TRBD1. Losses at the gene ends were 0 bases for V and 5 bases for J; bases not matched to a gene: 4. In germline, CDR1 is MGHRA, CDR2 YSYEKL. The CDR3 sequence is 16 residues long.

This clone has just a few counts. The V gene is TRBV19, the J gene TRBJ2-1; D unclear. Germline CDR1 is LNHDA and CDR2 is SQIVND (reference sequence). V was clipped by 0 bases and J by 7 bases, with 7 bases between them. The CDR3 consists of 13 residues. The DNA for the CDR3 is TGTGCCAGTAGTATAGATCAGAGGAATGAGCAGTTCTTC. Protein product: CASSIDQRNEQFF.

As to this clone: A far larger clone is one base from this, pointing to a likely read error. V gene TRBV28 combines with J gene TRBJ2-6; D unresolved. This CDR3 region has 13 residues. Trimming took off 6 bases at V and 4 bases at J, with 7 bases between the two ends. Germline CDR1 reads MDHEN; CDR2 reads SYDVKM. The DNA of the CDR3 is TGTGCCAGCAGGTACAAGGGGGCCAACGTCCTGACTTTC. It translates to CASRYKGANVLTF.

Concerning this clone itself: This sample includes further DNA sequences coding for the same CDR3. CDR3 bases: TGCGCCAGCAGCCAAGGACTAGCGGGGTACGAGCAGTACTTC. Its protein product is CASSQGLAGYEQYF. The chain is built from TRBV4-1 and TRBJ2-7; 11 bases agree with TRBD2. V shed 1 base, J shed 4 bases, and the junction held 0 bases outside the gene matches. Looked up from germline, CDR1 is MGHRA and CDR2 is YSYEKL. This CDR3 is built from 14 residues.

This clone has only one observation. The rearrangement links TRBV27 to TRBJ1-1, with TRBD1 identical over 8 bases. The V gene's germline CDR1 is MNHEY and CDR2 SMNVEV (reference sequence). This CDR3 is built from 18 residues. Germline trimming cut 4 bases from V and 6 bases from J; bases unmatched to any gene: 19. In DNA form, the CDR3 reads TGTGCCAGCAGTTCCCCGGTACCTAACCAGGGGGCAGGGGCTGAAGCTTTCTTT. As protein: CASSSPVPNQGAGAEAFF.

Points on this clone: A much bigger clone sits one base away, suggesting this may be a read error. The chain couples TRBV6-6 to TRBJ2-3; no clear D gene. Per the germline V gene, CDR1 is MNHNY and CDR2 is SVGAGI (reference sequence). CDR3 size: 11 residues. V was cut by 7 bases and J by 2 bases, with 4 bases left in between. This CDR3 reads CASTNTDTQYF. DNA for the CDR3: TGTGCCAGCACAAACACAGATACGCAGTATTTT.

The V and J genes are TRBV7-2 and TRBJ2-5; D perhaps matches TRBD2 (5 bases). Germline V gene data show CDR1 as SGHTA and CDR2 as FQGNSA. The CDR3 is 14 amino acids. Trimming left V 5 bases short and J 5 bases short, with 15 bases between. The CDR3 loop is CASSKSGNKETQYF. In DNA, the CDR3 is TGTGCCAGCAGCAAAAGCGGTAATAAGGAGACCCAGTACTTC.

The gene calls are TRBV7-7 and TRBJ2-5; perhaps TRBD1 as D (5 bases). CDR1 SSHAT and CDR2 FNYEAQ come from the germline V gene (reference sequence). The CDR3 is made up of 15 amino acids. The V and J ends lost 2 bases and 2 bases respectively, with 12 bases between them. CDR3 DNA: TGTGCCAGCAGCTTAACGGCAGGGCCGCAAGAGACCCAGTACTTC. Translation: CASSLTAGPQETQYF.

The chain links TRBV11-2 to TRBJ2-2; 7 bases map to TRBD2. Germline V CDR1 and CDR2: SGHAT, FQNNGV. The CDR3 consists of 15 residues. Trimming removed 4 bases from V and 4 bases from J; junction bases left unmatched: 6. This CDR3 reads CASSSSGTTTGELFF. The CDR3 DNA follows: TGTGCCAGCAGCTCGTCCGGGACTACCACCGGGGAGCTGTTTTTT.

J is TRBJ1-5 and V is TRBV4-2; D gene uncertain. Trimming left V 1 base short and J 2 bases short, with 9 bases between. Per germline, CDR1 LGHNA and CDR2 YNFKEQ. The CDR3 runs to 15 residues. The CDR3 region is CASSQGAGGNQPQHF. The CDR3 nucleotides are TGTGCCAGCAGCCAAGGGGCGGGAGGCAATCAGCCCCAGCATTTT.

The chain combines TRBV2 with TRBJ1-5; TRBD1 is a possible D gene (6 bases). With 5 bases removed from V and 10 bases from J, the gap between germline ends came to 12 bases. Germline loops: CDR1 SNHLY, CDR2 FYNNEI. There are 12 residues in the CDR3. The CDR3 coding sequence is TGTGCCAGCAGTCAACAAGGGGGACCCCAGCATTTT. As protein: CASSQQGGPQHF.

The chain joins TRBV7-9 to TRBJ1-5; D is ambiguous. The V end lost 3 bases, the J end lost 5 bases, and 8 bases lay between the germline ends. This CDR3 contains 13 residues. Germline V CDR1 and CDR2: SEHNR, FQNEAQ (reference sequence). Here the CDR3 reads CASSFARHQPQHF. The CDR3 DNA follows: TGTGCCAGCAGCTTCGCCAGACATCAGCCCCAGCATTTT. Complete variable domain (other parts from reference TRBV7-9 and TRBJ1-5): DTGVSQNPRHKITKRGQNVTFRCDPISEHNRLYWYRQTLGQGPEFLTYFQNEAQLEKSRLLSDRFSAERPKGSFSTLEIQRTEQGDSAMYLCASSFARHQPQHFGDGTRLSIL.

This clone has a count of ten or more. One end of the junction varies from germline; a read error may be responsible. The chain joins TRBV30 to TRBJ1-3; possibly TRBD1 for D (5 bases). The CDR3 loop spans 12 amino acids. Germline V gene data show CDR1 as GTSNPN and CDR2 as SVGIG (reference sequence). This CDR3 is CAWTVGRWGISF. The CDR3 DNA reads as TGTGCCTGGACGGTGGGTCGTTGGGGGATAAGCTTT.

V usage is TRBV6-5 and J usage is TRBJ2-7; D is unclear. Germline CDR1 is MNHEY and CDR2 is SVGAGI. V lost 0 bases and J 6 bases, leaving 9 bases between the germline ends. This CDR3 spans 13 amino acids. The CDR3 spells CASSYSTGSEQYF. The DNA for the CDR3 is TGTGCCAGCAGTTACTCGACCGGGTCCGAGCAGTACTTC.

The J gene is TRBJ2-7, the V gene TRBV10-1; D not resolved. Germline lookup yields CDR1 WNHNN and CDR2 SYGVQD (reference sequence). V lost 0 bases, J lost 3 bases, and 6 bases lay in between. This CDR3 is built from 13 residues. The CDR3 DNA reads TGCGCCAGCAGTGAGTCGGAAGGCTACGAGCAGTACTTC. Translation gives CASSESEGYEQYF.

The CDR3: CASSQVPGGHNIQYF. In DNA form, the CDR3 reads TGCGCCAGCAGCCAAGTCCCAGGGGGCCATAACATTCAGTACTTC. This sequence joins TRBV4-1 and TRBJ2-4; 8 bases match TRBD1. Germline values: CDR1 MGHRA, CDR2 YSYEKL. The CDR3 length is 15 residues. V gave up 1 base and J gave up 7 bases; unmatched junction bases: 6.

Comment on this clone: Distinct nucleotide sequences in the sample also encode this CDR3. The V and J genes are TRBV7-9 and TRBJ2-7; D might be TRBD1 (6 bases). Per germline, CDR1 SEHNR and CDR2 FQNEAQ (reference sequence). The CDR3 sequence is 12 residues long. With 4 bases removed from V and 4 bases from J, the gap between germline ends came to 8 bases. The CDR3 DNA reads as TGTGCCAGCAGCTCGACAGGATACGAGCAGTACTTC. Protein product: CASSSTGYEQYF.

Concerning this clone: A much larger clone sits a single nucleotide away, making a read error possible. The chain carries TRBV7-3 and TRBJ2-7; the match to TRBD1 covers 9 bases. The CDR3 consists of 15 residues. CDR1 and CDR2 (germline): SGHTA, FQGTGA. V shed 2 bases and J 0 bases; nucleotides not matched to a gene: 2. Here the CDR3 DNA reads TGTGCCAGCAGCTTAGGACAGGGGCCCTCCTACGAGCAGTACTTC. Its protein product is CASSLGQGPSYEQYF.

The CDR3 sequence: CASSQGQRGSTDTQYF. In DNA, the CDR3 is TGCGCCAGCAGCCAGGGGCAGCGGGGGAGCACAGATACGCAGTATTTT. The chain links TRBV4-1 to TRBJ2-3, with 8 bases lining up with TRBD2. The CDR3 contains 16 residues. CDR1 and CDR2 (germline): MGHRA, YSYEKL. V shed 3 bases, J shed 0 bases, and the junction held 5 bases outside the gene matches.

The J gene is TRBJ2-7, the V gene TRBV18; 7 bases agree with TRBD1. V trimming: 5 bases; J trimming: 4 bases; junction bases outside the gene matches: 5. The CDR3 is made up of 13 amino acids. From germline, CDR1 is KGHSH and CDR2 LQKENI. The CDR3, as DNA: TGTGCCAGCTCATCGGGACAGCGTTACGAGCAGTACTTC. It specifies CASSSGQRYEQYF.

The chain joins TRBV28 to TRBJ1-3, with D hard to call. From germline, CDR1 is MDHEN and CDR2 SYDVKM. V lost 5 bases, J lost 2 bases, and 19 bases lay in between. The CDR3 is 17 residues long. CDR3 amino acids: CASSVRTKGTAGNTIYF. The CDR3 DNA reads TGTGCCAGCAGTGTCCGGACGAAGGGAACCGCTGGAAACACCATATATTTT. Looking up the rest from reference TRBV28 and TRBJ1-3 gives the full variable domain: DVKVTQSSRYLVKRTGEKVFLECVQDMDHENMFWYRQDPGLGLRLIYFSYDVKMKEKGDIPEGYSVSREKKERFSLILESASTNQTSMYLCASSVRTKGTAGNTIYFGEGSWLTVV.

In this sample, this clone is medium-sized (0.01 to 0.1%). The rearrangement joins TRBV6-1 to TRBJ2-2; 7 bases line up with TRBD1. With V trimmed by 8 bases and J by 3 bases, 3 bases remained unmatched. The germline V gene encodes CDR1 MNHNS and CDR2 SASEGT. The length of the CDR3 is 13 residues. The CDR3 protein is CASAGQDTGELFF. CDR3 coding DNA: TGTGCCAGCGCCGGACAGGACACCGGGGAGCTGTTTTTT.

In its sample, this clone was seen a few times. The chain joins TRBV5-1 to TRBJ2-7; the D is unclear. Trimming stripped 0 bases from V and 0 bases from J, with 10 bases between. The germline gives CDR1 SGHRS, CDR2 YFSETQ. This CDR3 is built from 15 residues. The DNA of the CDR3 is TGCGCCAGCAGCTTGGCGGCAGAGATCTCCTACGAGCAGTACTTC. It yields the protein CASSLAAEISYEQYF.

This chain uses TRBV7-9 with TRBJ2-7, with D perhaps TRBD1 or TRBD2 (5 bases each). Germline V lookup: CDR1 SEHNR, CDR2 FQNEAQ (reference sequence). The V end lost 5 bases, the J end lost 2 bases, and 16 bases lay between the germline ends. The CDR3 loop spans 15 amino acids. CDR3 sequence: CASSHLRGEPYEQYF. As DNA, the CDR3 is TGTGCCAGCAGCCATTTGAGAGGGGAACCCTACGAGCAGTACTTC.

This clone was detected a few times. The CDR3 protein is CASSLGLPPETQYF. The CDR3, as DNA: TGTGCCAGCAGTTTAGGGCTCCCCCCGGAGACCCAGTACTTC. The rearrangement uses TRBV27 and TRBJ2-5; D is undetermined. CDR1 and CDR2 from the germline V gene are MNHEY and SMNVEV (reference sequence). The CDR3 length is 14 residues. V was clipped by 2 bases and J by 5 bases, with 12 bases between them.

The chain's CDR3 is CASSQDSGEPYEQYF. The CDR3, as DNA: TGTGCCAGCAGCCAAGATTCTGGCGAGCCCTACGAGCAGTACTTC. This chain uses TRBV4-2 with TRBJ2-7; D ambiguous. The V end was cut by 0 bases, the J end by 2 bases, with 11 bases between. The CDR3 runs to 15 residues. Germline V gives CDR1 LGHNA, CDR2 YNFKEQ.

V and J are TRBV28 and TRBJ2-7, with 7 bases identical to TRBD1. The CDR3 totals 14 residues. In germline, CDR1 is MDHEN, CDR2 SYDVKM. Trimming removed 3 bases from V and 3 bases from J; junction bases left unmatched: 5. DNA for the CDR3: TGTGCCAGCAGTTTCGGGGACAGACACTACGAGCAGTACTTC. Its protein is CASSFGDRHYEQYF.